These T cell receptor beta chains were read from a single sample in a study of human T cells and chemical hapten exposure. MiXCR, applied by TCRdb to the RACE reads, yields one record per CDR3 protein. The repertoire holds around 380,000 distinct CDR3 sequences, approximately 5% seen once, with approximately 2.1% in the top ten. The sample consisted of whole blood, taken in connection with sensitization to the hapten diphenylcyclopropenone (DPC). The receptors originated from a woman aged 45-59 years with alopecia areata. Some clones in this sample may be carry-over from other donors' samples. Both conserved end residues are part of each CDR3. The order of the fields is CDR3 protein, CDR3 DNA, V gene, clone size, J gene, D gene. A D gene is named only where the DNA matches it firmly. Clone sizes are given selectively: once, few, many, or a class where the clone is expanded.

cdr3_aa: CASSLGQGSGLTEAFF
cdr3_nt: TGTGCCAGCAGTCTCGGACAGGGGAGCGGTTTGACTGAAGCTTTCTTT
v_call: TRBV2
clone_size: many
j_call: TRBJ1-1
d_call: TRBD1

cdr3_aa: CASSGSYRARSSYNSPLHF
cdr3_nt: TGCGCCAGCAGCGGAAGCTACAGGGCCAGGAGCTCCTATAATTCACCCCTCCACTTT
v_call: TRBV5-1
clone_size: few
j_call: TRBJ1-6
d_call: -

cdr3_aa: CASSALFKSSGANVLTF
cdr3_nt: TGTGCCAGCAGTGCCCTCTTTAAGAGCTCTGGGGCCAACGTCCTGACTTTC
v_call: TRBV25-1
clone_size: few
j_call: TRBJ2-6
d_call: -

cdr3_aa: CATSDRGTDTQYF
cdr3_nt: TGCGCCACTTCGGACAGGGGCACAGATACGCAGTATTTT
v_call: TRBV10-1
clone_size: few
j_call: TRBJ2-3
d_call: TRBD1

cdr3_aa: CASSPSELTGYEQYF
cdr3_nt: TGTGCCAGCAGTCCATCGGAGCTTACAGGGTACGAGCAGTACTTC
v_call: TRBV27
clone_size: many
j_call: TRBJ2-7
d_call: -

cdr3_aa: CSVGRGHGYTF
cdr3_nt: TGCAGCGTTGGAAGGGGGCATGGCTACACCTTC
v_call: TRBV29-1
clone_size: -
j_call: TRBJ1-2
d_call: TRBD1

cdr3_aa: CASSLLGTGASYTF
cdr3_nt: TGTGCCAGCAGTTTATTGGGGACAGGGGCCTCCTACACCTTC
v_call: TRBV27
clone_size: many
j_call: TRBJ1-2
d_call: TRBD1

cdr3_aa: CASSPPRGKGTDTQYF
cdr3_nt: TGTGCCAGCAGCCCTCCCCGCGGGAAGGGCACAGATACGCAGTATTTT
v_call: TRBV14
clone_size: few
j_call: TRBJ2-3
d_call: -

cdr3_aa: CSAQARGNTIYF
cdr3_nt: TGCAGTGCCCAGGCCAGGGGAAACACCATATATTTT
v_call: TRBV20-1
clone_size: -
j_call: TRBJ1-3
d_call: -

cdr3_aa: CASSLGGPIYEQYF
cdr3_nt: TGTGCCAGCAGCTTGGGCGGACCCATCTACGAGCAGTACTTC
v_call: TRBV5-6
clone_size: many
j_call: TRBJ2-7
d_call: -

cdr3_aa: CASSLPGFYEQYF
cdr3_nt: TGTGCCAGCAGTCTCCCGGGCTTTTACGAGCAGTACTTC
v_call: TRBV12-3/TRBV12-4
clone_size: many
j_call: TRBJ2-7
d_call: -

cdr3_aa: CAISGTSGLAKNIQYF
cdr3_nt: TGTGCCATCAGTGGCACTAGCGGGCTAGCCAAAAACATTCAGTACTTC
v_call: TRBV10-3
clone_size: few
j_call: TRBJ2-4
d_call: TRBD2

cdr3_aa: CAWEAGDKNIQYF
cdr3_nt: TGTGCCTGGGAAGCGGGGGACAAAAACATTCAGTACTTC
v_call: TRBV30
clone_size: many
j_call: TRBJ2-4
d_call: TRBD2

cdr3_aa: CASSETSNYGYTF
cdr3_nt: TGTGCCAGCAGTGAAACCAGTAACTATGGCTACACCTTC
v_call: TRBV6-1
clone_size: -
j_call: TRBJ1-2
d_call: -

cdr3_aa: CASSLNRGHEQYF
cdr3_nt: TGTGCCAGCAGCTTGAACAGGGGTCACGAGCAGTACTTC
v_call: TRBV5-4
clone_size: -
j_call: TRBJ2-7
d_call: TRBD1

cdr3_aa: CASSRTGKTGTQYF
cdr3_nt: TGTGCCAGCAGCCGGACAGGGAAGACAGGGACCCAGTACTTC
v_call: TRBV5-8
clone_size: few
j_call: TRBJ2-5
d_call: TRBD1

cdr3_aa: CSASFRDSSYEQYF
cdr3_nt: TGCAGTGCTAGTTTCCGGGACTCCTCCTACGAGCAGTACTTC
v_call: TRBV20-1
clone_size: few
j_call: TRBJ2-7
d_call: -

cdr3_aa: CAIMSQASTDTQYF
cdr3_nt: TGTGCCATCATGTCACAGGCAAGCACAGATACGCAGTATTTT
v_call: TRBV10-3
clone_size: -
j_call: TRBJ2-3
d_call: -

cdr3_aa: CASSTREGKGYTF
cdr3_nt: TGTGCCAGCAGTACCCGTGAGGGCAAAGGCTACACCTTC
v_call: TRBV6-5
clone_size: few
j_call: TRBJ1-2
d_call: -

cdr3_aa: CASSALGLTADTQYF
cdr3_nt: TGTGCCAGCAGTGCCCTAGGGCTTACGGCAGATACGCAGTATTTT
v_call: TRBV6-1
clone_size: many
j_call: TRBJ2-3
d_call: -

cdr3_aa: CASSTGNYEQYF
cdr3_nt: TGTGCCAGCAGTACAGGGAACTACGAGCAGTACTTC
v_call: TRBV12-3/TRBV12-4
clone_size: many
j_call: TRBJ2-7
d_call: -

cdr3_aa: CSAYPETSGFYEQYF
cdr3_nt: TGCAGTGCGTATCCGGAAACTAGCGGATTCTACGAGCAGTACTTC
v_call: TRBV20-1
clone_size: -
j_call: TRBJ2-7
d_call: TRBD2

cdr3_aa: CASRPTSFGTGVGDTEAFF
cdr3_nt: TGTGCCAGCAGGCCCACATCTTTCGGGACAGGGGTAGGGGACACTGAAGCTTTCTTT
v_call: TRBV3-1
clone_size: many
j_call: TRBJ1-1
d_call: TRBD1

cdr3_aa: CASSQVGVSYGYTF
cdr3_nt: TGCGCCAGCAGCCAAGTAGGGGTGAGCTATGGCTACACCTTC
v_call: TRBV4-3
clone_size: few
j_call: TRBJ1-2
d_call: -

cdr3_aa: CASSYHGTGRVPEQYF
cdr3_nt: TGTGCCAGCAGTTACCATGGGACAGGGAGAGTACCCGAGCAGTACTTC
v_call: TRBV6-2/TRBV6-3
clone_size: -
j_call: TRBJ2-7
d_call: TRBD1

cdr3_aa: CASSVGDDQPQHF
cdr3_nt: TGTGCCAGCAGCGTCGGGGATGATCAGCCCCAGCATTTT
v_call: TRBV9
clone_size: -
j_call: TRBJ1-5
d_call: -

cdr3_aa: CSASSGRATEQFF
cdr3_nt: TGCAGTGCTTCTAGCGGGAGGGCCACTGAGCAGTTCTTC
v_call: TRBV20-1
clone_size: many
j_call: TRBJ2-1
d_call: TRBD2

cdr3_aa: CASSLNYRGLTGNTIYF
cdr3_nt: TGTGCCAGCAGCTTAAATTACAGGGGATTGACTGGAAACACCATATATTTT
v_call: TRBV7-9
clone_size: -
j_call: TRBJ1-3
d_call: TRBD1

cdr3_aa: CASSLRGGGGKLFF
cdr3_nt: TGTGCCAGCAGTTTGCGTGGAGGGGGGGGAAAACTGTTTTTT
v_call: TRBV12-3/TRBV12-4
clone_size: few
j_call: TRBJ1-4
d_call: -

cdr3_aa: CASSQASGGSYTF
cdr3_nt: TGTGCCAGCAGCCAGGCGTCCGGGGGTAGCTACACCTTC
v_call: TRBV3-1
clone_size: many
j_call: TRBJ1-2
d_call: -

cdr3_aa: CSAHIGTSSYNSPLHF
cdr3_nt: TGCAGTGCACATATCGGTACAAGCTCCTATAATTCACCCCTCCACTTT
v_call: TRBV20-1
clone_size: few
j_call: TRBJ1-6
d_call: -

cdr3_aa: CSARDRDRDAGEQFF
cdr3_nt: TGCAGTGCTAGGGACCGGGACAGGGACGCGGGTGAGCAGTTCTTC
v_call: TRBV20-1
clone_size: -
j_call: TRBJ2-1
d_call: TRBD1

cdr3_aa: CASSLAGTEIETQYF
cdr3_nt: TGTGCCAGCAGCTTGGCGGGGACCGAGATAGAGACCCAGTACTTC
v_call: TRBV5-4
clone_size: many
j_call: TRBJ2-5
d_call: -

cdr3_aa: CASSQGLENTEAFF
cdr3_nt: TGTGCCAGCAGCCAAGGTCTCGAGAACACTGAAGCTTTCTTT
v_call: TRBV3-1
clone_size: few
j_call: TRBJ1-1
d_call: -

cdr3_aa: CATGLAGGRTDTQYF
cdr3_nt: TGTGCCACCGGACTAGCGGGGGGACGCACAGATACGCAGTATTTT
v_call: TRBV5-4
clone_size: few
j_call: TRBJ2-3
d_call: TRBD2

cdr3_aa: CASSQTSGEQYF
cdr3_nt: TGTGCCAGCAGCCAGACTAGCGGTGAGCAGTACTTC
v_call: TRBV5-4
clone_size: few
j_call: TRBJ2-7
d_call: TRBD2

cdr3_aa: CASSSVQEETQYF
cdr3_nt: TGTGCCAGCAGTTCCGTCCAGGAAGAGACCCAGTACTTC
v_call: TRBV28
clone_size: many
j_call: TRBJ2-5
d_call: -

cdr3_aa: CASRQQSGGATEAFF
cdr3_nt: TGTGCCAGCAGGCAACAATCAGGGGGGGCCACTGAAGCTTTCTTT
v_call: TRBV6-1
clone_size: few
j_call: TRBJ1-1
d_call: TRBD1

cdr3_aa: CSAATGGQEKLFF
cdr3_nt: TGCAGTGCTGCCACAGGGGGTCAGGAAAAACTGTTTTTT
v_call: TRBV20-1
clone_size: many
j_call: TRBJ1-4
d_call: TRBD1

cdr3_aa: CASSSSDRGWYEQYF
cdr3_nt: TGTGCCAGCAGTTCCTCGGACAGGGGGTGGTACGAGCAGTACTTC
v_call: TRBV12-3/TRBV12-4
clone_size: many
j_call: TRBJ2-7
d_call: TRBD1

cdr3_aa: CSAIPSARPHSYEQYF
cdr3_nt: TGCAGTGCTATCCCTAGCGCGAGGCCCCACTCCTACGAGCAGTACTTC
v_call: TRBV20-1
clone_size: -
j_call: TRBJ2-7
d_call: -

cdr3_aa: CASSLIAGPGTQYF
cdr3_nt: TGTGCCAGCAGTCTAATAGCGGGTCCAGGGACCCAGTACTTC
v_call: TRBV28
clone_size: many
j_call: TRBJ2-5
d_call: TRBD2

cdr3_aa: CASSLAGTDRAFF
cdr3_nt: TGTGCCAGCAGCTTAGCCGGGACAGACCGTGCTTTCTTT
v_call: TRBV7-8
clone_size: -
j_call: TRBJ1-1
d_call: TRBD1

cdr3_aa: CASSTIRVNEQYF
cdr3_nt: TGTGCCAGCAGTACCATCAGGGTCAACGAGCAGTACTTC
v_call: TRBV12-3/TRBV12-4
clone_size: many
j_call: TRBJ2-7
d_call: -

cdr3_aa: CSVKGTRGMNTGELFF
cdr3_nt: TGCAGCGTTAAAGGAACCAGGGGGATGAACACCGGGGAGCTGTTTTTT
v_call: TRBV29-1
clone_size: once
j_call: TRBJ2-2
d_call: TRBD1

cdr3_aa: CASSLTAVSNTEAFF
cdr3_nt: TGCGCCAGCAGCTTGACAGCTGTTAGTAATACTGAAGCTTTCTTT
v_call: TRBV5-1
clone_size: -
j_call: TRBJ1-1
d_call: -